The 20 T cell receptor beta chains presented below share a single source sample, sequenced in a study of blood T cells in healthy people across ages. Primed by a sample-barcoded 5' primer and a J-beta primer mix, a second PCR proceeded for roughly 7 to 12 cycles. TCRdb reprocessed the 5' RACE reads with MiXCR, giving one entry per CDR3 protein. The repertoire consists of 1.5 million to 2 million distinct CDR3 sequences, with roughly 30% occurring once and the leading ten covering 7% to 9%. What was sequenced was blood. The receptors shown here come from a woman in her twenties or thirties in good health.

The J gene is TRBJ1-1, the V gene TRBV12-3 or TRBV12-4; D remains ambiguous. CDR3 length: 15 amino acids. Deletions cut 2 bases from V and 4 bases from J, with 14 bases between. CDR3 sequence (DNA): TGTGCCAGCAGTTTAATGGTCCTCTCGGGCACTGAAGCTTTCTTT. This gives the protein CASSLMVLSGTEAFF.

In its sample, this clonotype was seen a few times. J is TRBJ2-3 and V is TRBV5-1, with TRBD2 matching over 7 bases. CDR1 SGHRS and CDR2 YFSETQ come from the germline V gene. The junction had 19 bases not matched to a gene; V was cut back by 4 bases and J by 2 bases. CDR3 length: 19 amino acids. For the CDR3, the DNA is TGCGCCAGCAGCCCCCCCTCAGCGGGGATCCCACAAGTCACAGATACGCAGTATTTT. This encodes CASSPPSAGIPQVTDTQYF.

This clonotype was seen at least ten times. This chain connects TRBV20-1 to TRBJ2-1; 11 bases map to TRBD2. The CDR3 covers 15 residues. Germline V gene lookup returns CDR1 DFQATT and CDR2 SNEGSKA (reference sequence). The ends lost 6 bases at V and 4 bases at J; junction bases unmatched: 8. CDR3 in DNA: TGCAGTGCCCGTTCAACTAGCGGGGGTTACAATGAGCAGTTCTTC. Its translation: CSARSTSGGYNEQFF.

This clonotype was found many times. The rearrangement uses TRBV10-2 and TRBJ2-5; TRBD2 matches at 8 bases. In germline, CDR1 is WSHSY, CDR2 SAAADI. V trimming: 0 bases; J trimming: 2 bases; junction bases outside the gene matches: 2. The CDR3 runs 15 residues. CDR3 residues: CASSESGTRQETQYF. DNA of the CDR3: TGCGCCAGCAGTGAGTCCGGGACTAGGCAAGAGACCCAGTACTTC.

This clonotype was counted between two and nine times. The chain combines TRBV3-1 with TRBJ2-7; 11 nucleotides align to TRBD2. The junction had 6 bases not matched to a gene; V was cut back by 8 bases and J by 6 bases. Germline V gene sequence: CDR1 LGHDT, CDR2 YNNKEL (reference sequence). The CDR3 sequence is 13 residues long. The CDR3 sequence is CASSGLAVPEQYF. CDR3 coding DNA: TGTGCCAGCTCGGGACTAGCGGTCCCCGAGCAGTACTTC.

The chain has TRBV11-2 and TRBJ2-1; 7 bases line up with TRBD1. CDR3 length: 16 residues. Trimming at V came to 5 bases and at J to 2 bases, leaving 9 bases not matched to a gene. The germline gives CDR1 SGHAT, CDR2 FQNNGV. CDR3 region: CASSSARTGPYNEQFF. In DNA form, the CDR3 reads TGTGCCAGCAGCAGTGCCAGGACAGGACCCTACAATGAGCAGTTCTTC.

The gene calls are TRBV6-1 and TRBJ2-5; perhaps TRBD2 as D (5 bases). CDR3 length equals 14 residues. V was shortened by 1 base and J by 5 bases, with 11 bases between the two germline ends. Germline CDR1 and CDR2: MNHNS and SASEGT. The CDR3 DNA follows: TGTGCCAGCAGTGAAGTCGGGAATTGGGAGACCCAGTACTTC. Protein sequence: CASSEVGNWETQYF.

This clonotype was observed a few times. V usage is TRBV4-3 and J usage is TRBJ1-4; D gene ambiguous. Germline V lookup: CDR1 LGHNA, CDR2 YSLEER. The CDR3 consists of 13 residues. V was cut by 0 bases and J by 11 bases, with 10 bases left in between. As DNA, the CDR3 is TGCGCCAGCAGCCAAGATCGGGGTATGAAACTGTTTTTT. Its translation is CASSQDRGMKLFF.

This chain uses TRBV29-1 with TRBJ1-1; D is ambiguous. Trimming shortened V by 1 base and J by 9 bases, and 15 bases separated the two germline ends. This CDR3 contains 13 residues. The germline V gene encodes CDR1 SQVTM and CDR2 ANQGSEA. CDR3 sequence: CSVEGVLLGKAFF. The CDR3 DNA follows: TGCAGCGTTGAAGGGGTGCTCCTGGGAAAAGCTTTCTTT.

The chain has TRBV19 and TRBJ2-6; D gene uncertain. CDR3 size: 17 residues. In germline, CDR1 is LNHDA, CDR2 SQIVND (reference sequence). V lost 5 bases and J 0 bases, leaving 14 bases between the germline ends. In DNA form, the CDR3 reads TGTGCCAGTAGTGACCAGTTACGGCTCTCTGGGGCCAACGTCCTGACTTTC. It codes for CASSDQLRLSGANVLTF.

The rearrangement uses TRBV20-1 and TRBJ1-6; D is undetermined. V lost 0 bases to trimming and J lost 10 bases, with 19 bases between them. CDR3 length: 16 amino acids. Germline CDR1 reads DFQATT; CDR2 reads SNEGSKA (reference sequence). CDR3 protein: CSARDGVGRATSPLHF. The CDR3 DNA is TGCAGTGCTAGAGATGGTGTAGGTCGGGCCACCTCACCCCTCCACTTT.

The CDR3 sequence: CASSTRLAGELDTQYF. The CDR3, as DNA: TGTGCCAGCAGCACCCGACTAGCGGGAGAATTAGATACGCAGTATTTT. This chain uses TRBV12-3 or TRBV12-4 with TRBJ2-3, with 12 bases matching TRBD2. The CDR3 runs 16 residues. V trimming: 6 bases; J trimming: 5 bases; junction bases outside the gene matches: 9.

This clonotype was counted only a few times. The chain uses TRBV27 and TRBJ2-5; tentative D call: TRBD2 (5 bases). Trimming shortened V by 4 bases and J by 7 bases, and 13 bases separated the two germline ends. The CDR3 covers 13 residues. The V gene's germline CDR1 is MNHEY and CDR2 SMNVEV (reference sequence). The CDR3 protein is CASSYGISGTQYF. The CDR3 DNA is TGTGCCAGCAGTTACGGGATAAGTGGGACCCAGTACTTC.

The chain combines TRBV15 with TRBJ1-5; no clear D. Germline CDR1 and CDR2: LNHNV and YYDKDF (reference sequence). The CDR3 totals 16 residues. The CDR3 nucleotides are TGTGCGCCACCGGTCATGCAGCCACGTGGCAATCAGCCCCAGCATTTT. Translation: CAPPVMQPRGNQPQHF.

The J gene is TRBJ2-7, the V gene TRBV5-1; D call uncertain. Per germline, CDR1 SGHRS and CDR2 YFSETQ. The V end lost 0 bases, the J end lost 7 bases, and 11 bases lay between the germline ends. The CDR3 loop spans 13 amino acids. The CDR3 loop reads CASSLVRHNEQYF. CDR3 in DNA: TGCGCCAGCAGCTTGGTACGCCACAATGAGCAGTACTTC.

This clonotype was seen a few times. The gene calls are TRBV12-3 or TRBV12-4 and TRBJ1-6; D unresolved. The CDR3 loop spans 15 amino acids. Trimming cost V 8 bases and J 2 bases, with 13 bases left between them. The chain's CDR3 is CASRRQTPYNSPLHF. The CDR3 DNA is TGTGCCAGCCGTCGGCAAACGCCCTATAATTCACCCCTCCACTTT.

This chain uses TRBV6-6 with TRBJ2-5; 9 positions match TRBD1. J was trimmed by 11 bases and V by 0 bases; bases with no gene match: 10. The CDR3 loop spans 15 amino acids. Germline V gene lookup returns CDR1 MNHNY and CDR2 SVGAGI (reference sequence). CDR3: CASSYSGQGSREQYF. CDR3 nucleotide sequence: TGTGCCAGCAGTTACTCCGGACAGGGGTCGAGGGAGCAGTACTTC.

This clonotype was observed at least ten times. J is TRBJ2-1 and V is TRBV7-2; possible D gene TRBD2, 5 bases. Trimming stripped 6 bases from V and 5 bases from J, with 8 bases between. This CDR3 spans 12 amino acids. Germline V gene sequence: CDR1 SGHTA, CDR2 FQGNSA. CDR3 amino acids: CASSFGNNEQFF. The CDR3 DNA sequence: TGTGCCAGCAGTTTCGGGAACAATGAGCAGTTCTTC.

Regarding this clonotype: One junction end does not reproduce the germline sequence, and a read error may be involved. V gene TRBV6-2 or TRBV6-3 combines with J gene TRBJ2-1, with 7 nucleotides matching TRBD1. The germline gives CDR1 MNHEY, CDR2 SVGEGT. The CDR3 extends over 14 amino acids. CDR3 amino acids: CASSYPGQVDDQFF. The CDR3 nucleotides are TGTGCCAGCAGTTACCCAGGACAGGTCGATGATCAGTTCTTC.

The chain links TRBV15 to TRBJ1-5, with 10 bases lining up with TRBD1. V was clipped by 3 bases and J by 7 bases; unmatched bases: 6. Germline V lookup: CDR1 LNHNV, CDR2 YYDKDF (reference sequence). The CDR3 runs 15 residues. This chain's CDR3 is CATSRGTGERQPQHF. Here the CDR3 DNA reads TGTGCCACCAGCAGGGGGACAGGGGAGCGGCAGCCCCAGCATTTT. The variable domain in full, with the rest retrieved from reference TRBV15 and TRBJ1-5, is DAMVIQNPRYQVTQFGKPVTLSCSQTLNHNVMYWYQQKSSQAPKLLFHYYDKDFNNEADTPDNFQSRRPNTSFCFLDIRSPGLGDTAMYLCATSRGTGERQPQHFGDGTRLSIL.